The 30 T cell receptor beta chains below all came from one sample that was sequenced in a study of blood T cell repertoires in COVID-19. Sequencing used immunoSEQ multiplex PCR; TCRdb keeps in-frame clones, though not all of them. The sample lists 150,000 to 200,000 clones; 70% to 85% were seen once. The sequencing sample was made of PBMCs or T cells enriched from blood (not recorded which). The receptors were gathered from a woman aged 50 to 60 who had recovered from COVID-19.

The CDR3 loop is CASSVSGSFADTQYF. Here the CDR3 DNA reads TGTGCCAGTAGTGTTAGCGGGAGTTTTGCAGATACGCAGTATTTT. The chain carries TRBV19 and TRBJ2-3; TRBD2 aligns across 9 bases. The ends lost 5 bases at V and 4 bases at J; junction bases unmatched: 7. The CDR3 extends over 15 amino acids. Germline-derived CDR1 and CDR2 are LNHDA and SQIVND (reference sequence).

This rearrangement joins TRBV12-5 to TRBJ1-1; TRBD1 aligns across 8 bases. V lost 6 bases and J lost 0; bases outside the gene matches: 6. The length of the CDR3 is 15 residues. Germline V gives CDR1 LGHNT, CDR2 FRNRAP. In DNA form, the CDR3 reads TGTGCTAGTGGATCTGACAGGGGTCTGAACACTGAAGCTTTCTTT. This translates into CASGSDRGLNTEAFF. Full variable domain (missing parts from reference TRBV12-5 and TRBJ1-1): DARVTQTPRHKVTEMGQEVTMRCQPILGHNTVFWYRQTMMQGLELLAYFRNRAPLDDSGMPKDRFSAEMPDATLATLKIQPSEPRDSAVYFCASGSDRGLNTEAFFGQGTRLTVV.

V gene TRBV28 combines with J gene TRBJ1-2, with 8 bases aligning to TRBD1. V shed 1 base and J 7 bases; nucleotides not matched to a gene: 8. CDR1 MDHEN and CDR2 SYDVKM come from the germline V gene. The CDR3 runs to 15 residues. The CDR3 here is CASSLSPGGIGGYTF. The CDR3 region has the DNA TGTGCCAGCAGTTTATCTCCAGGGGGCATCGGTGGCTACACCTTC.

CDR3 region: CASSRRTGGDTQYF. CDR3 bases: TGTGCCAGCAGTCGCCGGACGGGAGGGGATACGCAGTATTTT. The chain links TRBV14 to TRBJ2-3; 8 bases match TRBD2. This CDR3 is 14 amino acids long. In germline, CDR1 is SGHDN, CDR2 FVKESK. J gave up 6 bases and V 6 bases, and 8 bases lay outside the gene matches.

The gene calls are TRBV9 and TRBJ1-1; 8 nucleotides line up with TRBD1. This CDR3 is built from 18 residues. Germline CDR1 is SGDLS and CDR2 is YYNGEE. The J segment lost 0 bases and the V segment lost 5 bases, leaving 15 bases of the junction unmatched. The CDR3: CASSSGQGRTHLNTEAFF. In DNA form, the CDR3 reads TGTGCCAGCAGTTCAGGACAGGGCCGGACCCATCTGAACACTGAAGCTTTCTTT.

The rearrangement joins TRBV19 to TRBJ2-1, with 7 nucleotides matching TRBD2. The CDR3 totals 15 residues. Germline V gives CDR1 LNHDA, CDR2 SQIVND (reference sequence). V shed 9 bases, J shed 5 bases, and the junction held 13 bases outside the gene matches. The CDR3 DNA is TGTGCCAGCTCACCGGGCGGGAGTTTCAACAATGAGCAGTTCTTC. Its protein product is CASSPGGSFNNEQFF.

The chain joins TRBV27 to TRBJ2-1; 11 bases agree with TRBD2. Germline V lookup: CDR1 MNHEY, CDR2 SMNVEV (reference sequence). V shed 5 bases, J shed 9 bases, and the junction held 6 bases outside the gene matches. CDR3 length: 14 residues. The CDR3 DNA follows: TGTGCCAGCAGTGAAGGGACTAGCGGAACTGAGCAGTTCTTC. Translating it yields CASSEGTSGTEQFF.

This clone was observed a handful of times. The chain uses TRBV3-1 (or the pseudogene TRBV3-2) and TRBJ1-6; tentative D call: TRBD1 (6 bases). V was trimmed by 4 bases and J by 14 bases, leaving 9 bases between them. Looked up from germline, CDR1 is LGHDT and CDR2 is YNNKEL (reference sequence). There are 11 residues in the CDR3. The CDR3 DNA reads TGTGCCAGCAGCCCCGGACAGTCCCTCCACTTT. As protein: CASSPGQSLHF.

The gene calls are TRBV6-1 and TRBJ1-3; 8 bases align to TRBD1. The ends lost 1 base at V and 4 bases at J; junction bases unmatched: 9. The CDR3 loop spans 17 amino acids. Germline V gene sequence: CDR1 MNHNS, CDR2 SASEGT. CDR3: CASSEDGQGVLGNTIYF. CDR3 in DNA: TGTGCCAGCAGTGAAGACGGACAGGGTGTATTAGGAAACACCATATATTTT.

The V and J genes are TRBV3-1 (or the pseudogene TRBV3-2) and TRBJ2-1, with 11 nucleotides matching TRBD2. The CDR3 loop spans 15 amino acids. Germline V gene lookup returns CDR1 LGHDT and CDR2 YNNKEL (reference sequence). After removal of 8 bases from V and 2 bases from J, the junction contained 5 bases not matched to a gene. The CDR3 spells CASGQTSGTYNEQFF. CDR3 nucleotide sequence: TGTGCCAGCGGGCAGACTAGCGGGACCTACAATGAGCAGTTCTTC.

The V call is TRBV9, the J call TRBJ1-3, with D unclear. The V gene lost 0 bases and the J gene lost 0 bases, with 10 bases spanning the gap. CDR3 length equals 16 residues. Germline values: CDR1 SGDLS, CDR2 YYNGEE. The CDR3 region has the DNA TGTGCCAGCAGCGTAGCGCCCCTAAGCTCTGGAAACACCATATATTTT. Its protein product is CASSVAPLSSGNTIYF.

This CDR3 is CASSRWGENTEAFF. The CDR3 bases are TGTGCCAGCAGCCGTTGGGGAGAGAACACTGAAGCTTTCTTT. This chain joins TRBV7-9 and TRBJ1-1, with unresolved D. CDR1 is SEHNR, CDR2 FQNEAQ, per germline (reference sequence). The CDR3 consists of 14 residues. V shed 5 bases and J shed 1 base, with 11 bases lying between them.

This sequence joins TRBV3-1 (or the pseudogene TRBV3-2) and TRBJ2-1; perhaps TRBD2 as D (5 bases). Trimming took off 4 bases at V and 0 bases at J, with 10 bases between the two ends. The CDR3 covers 15 residues. The germline V gene has CDR1 LGHDT and CDR2 YNNKEL (reference sequence). CDR3 in DNA: TGTGCCAGCAGCCCCACCCGGGGCTCCTACAATGAGCAGTTCTTC. It specifies CASSPTRGSYNEQFF.

This rearrangement joins TRBV30 to TRBJ2-6, with D hard to call. Germline values: CDR1 GTSNPN, CDR2 SVGIG (reference sequence). CDR3 size: 13 residues. V lost 1 base to trimming and J lost 1 base, with 2 bases between them. The CDR3 sequence: CAWSASGANVLTF. DNA of the CDR3: TGTGCCTGGAGTGCGTCTGGGGCCAACGTCCTGACTTTC.

V is TRBV4-1 and J is TRBJ2-1; possible D gene TRBD2, 6 bases. Looked up from germline, CDR1 is MGHRA and CDR2 is YSYEKL. CDR3 length: 14 residues. Trimming left V 3 bases short and J 9 bases short, with 15 bases between. The CDR3 is CASSHPGTLVEQFF. CDR3 coding DNA: TGCGCCAGCAGCCATCCCGGGACTTTGGTTGAGCAGTTCTTC.

This chain joins TRBV29-1 and TRBJ2-4; tentative D call: TRBD2 (5 bases). Trimming stripped 2 bases from V and 7 bases from J, with 15 bases between. From germline, CDR1 is SQVTM and CDR2 ANQGSEA. The CDR3 covers 14 residues. CDR3 loop: CSVEIENRGNIQYF. The CDR3 DNA follows: TGCAGCGTTGAAATCGAGAACAGAGGGAACATTCAGTACTTC.

V is TRBV16 and J is TRBJ1-4; TRBD1 might be the D (6 bases). Germline V lookup: CDR1 KGHSY, CDR2 FQNENV. The CDR3 has 13 residues. The germline V and J ends were trimmed by 3 bases and 7 bases, with 9 bases remaining between them. The CDR3 here is CASSQGAAEKLFF. CDR3 in DNA: TGTGCCAGCAGCCAGGGGGCGGCTGAAAAACTGTTTTTT.

This clone was found many times. The V and J genes are TRBV7-9 and TRBJ1-5; possibly TRBD1 for D (6 bases). Trimming took off 5 bases at V and 5 bases at J, with 16 bases between the two ends. The germline gives CDR1 SEHNR, CDR2 FQNEAQ (reference sequence). The CDR3 covers 15 residues. The CDR3 DNA reads as TGTGCCAGCAGCCACGGGCAGGGGAGGGATCAGCCCCAGCATTTT. Translation: CASSHGQGRDQPQHF.

This rearrangement joins TRBV7-9 to TRBJ1-2; a possible D gene is TRBD1 (6 bases). Germline assignment: CDR1 SEHNR and CDR2 FQNEAQ (reference sequence). With 5 bases removed from V and 5 bases from J, the gap between germline ends came to 12 bases. The CDR3 contains 13 residues. The CDR3 DNA reads as TGTGCCAGCAGCATGACAGGAGATTATGGCTACACCTTC. This encodes CASSMTGDYGYTF.

This rearrangement joins TRBV5-1 to TRBJ1-1, with 7 nucleotides matching TRBD1. J gave up 4 bases and V 1 base, and 1 base lay outside the gene matches. Germline lookup yields CDR1 SGHRS and CDR2 YFSETQ. This CDR3 region has 13 residues. Written as DNA, the CDR3 is TGCGCCAGCAGCTTGACAGGGGCCACTGAAGCTTTCTTT. The encoded protein is CASSLTGATEAFF.

The chain joins TRBV3-1 (or the pseudogene TRBV3-2) to TRBJ1-5; maybe TRBD1 (5 bases). Trimming removed 5 bases at V and 9 bases at J, with 8 bases between. There are 11 residues in the CDR3. The V gene's germline CDR1 is LGHDT and CDR2 YNNKEL (reference sequence). Written as DNA, the CDR3 is TGTGCCAGCAGCGGTAGGGGGCCCCAGCATTTT. As protein: CASSGRGPQHF.

The chain couples TRBV5-1 to TRBJ2-1; 8 nucleotides match TRBD2. Germline V gene data show CDR1 as SGHRS and CDR2 as YFSETQ. J lost 4 bases, V lost 2 bases, and 2 bases had no gene match. CDR3 length equals 14 residues. Here the CDR3 DNA reads TGCGCCAGCAGCTTAGCGGGAGAATACAATGAGCAGTTCTTC. Its protein is CASSLAGEYNEQFF.

The chain recombines TRBV7-9 with TRBJ2-7; a weak D match, TRBD2 (7 bases). The V end was cut by 5 bases, the J end by 9 bases, with 17 bases between. Germline V lookup: CDR1 SEHNR, CDR2 FQNEAQ (reference sequence). This CDR3 is 13 amino acids long. The CDR3 DNA reads as TGTGCCAGCAGCGGAGGGGGGGCGCCGCCGCAGTACTTC. This codes for CASSGGGAPPQYF.

The chain links TRBV10-3 to TRBJ2-1; TRBD2 matches 16 bases. V was pared by 0 bases and J by 7 bases, with 6 bases of the junction left unmatched. CDR3 length equals 18 residues. Germline lookup yields CDR1 ENHRY and CDR2 SYGVKD. This CDR3 is CAISESPGLAGGINEQFF. CDR3 coding DNA: TGTGCCATCAGTGAGTCTCCGGGACTAGCGGGGGGGATTAATGAGCAGTTCTTC.

The chain carries TRBV30 and TRBJ2-6, with D tentatively TRBD1 (5 bases). V lost 7 bases and J lost 2, with 9 bases in between. Germline V gene data show CDR1 as GTSNPN and CDR2 as SVGIG (reference sequence). The CDR3 totals 13 residues. CDR3 nucleotides: TGTGCCTCGTCAGGGACTGGGGCCAACGTCCTGACTTTC. Encoded protein: CASSGTGANVLTF. Complete variable domain (other parts from reference TRBV30 and TRBJ2-6): SQTIHQWPATLVQPVGSPLSLECTVEGTSNPNLYWYRQAAGRGLQLLFYSVGIGQISSEVPQNLSASRPQDRQFILSSKKLLLSDSGFYLCASSGTGANVLTFGAGSRLTVL.

Only a few counts were recorded for this clone. J is TRBJ1-1 and V is TRBV30; D unresolved. Germline V lookup: CDR1 GTSNPN, CDR2 SVGIG (reference sequence). Trimming stripped 2 bases from V and 6 bases from J, with 13 bases between. This CDR3 has 13 amino acids. CDR3 coding DNA: TGTGCCTGGAGTAAGTCGGTCCGGGCTGAAGCTTTCTTT. Amino acids: CAWSKSVRAEAFF.

The CDR3 DNA follows: TGTGCCAGCAAGGCTAGCGCTAGCACAGATACGCAGTATTTT. This gives the protein CASKASASTDTQYF. V gene TRBV6-5 combines with J gene TRBJ2-3; D might be TRBD2 (6 bases). V gave up 7 bases and J gave up 0 bases, with 11 bases separating them. There are 14 residues in the CDR3. Germline CDR1 and CDR2: MNHEY and SVGAGI.

This clone was seen a handful of times. The V call is TRBV4-1, the J call TRBJ2-1; tentative D call: TRBD2 (6 bases). The V gene lost 0 bases and the J gene lost 15 bases, with 12 bases spanning the gap. This CDR3 spans 12 amino acids. Looked up from germline, CDR1 is MGHRA and CDR2 is YSYEKL. CDR3 bases: TGCGCCAGCAGCCAAGAGGGACTCGCCCTGTTCTTC. Translated, it gives CASSQEGLALFF.

The chain links TRBV6-5 to TRBJ1-6; no reliable D call. This CDR3 region has 13 residues. V shed 4 bases and J shed 14 bases, with 15 bases lying between them. From germline, CDR1 is MNHEY and CDR2 SVGAGI. CDR3 sequence: CASSLGLPGTLHF. In DNA form, the CDR3 reads TGTGCCAGCAGTTTAGGACTGCCCGGGACCCTCCACTTT.

The chain carries TRBV19 and TRBJ1-1, with D possibly being TRBD1 (5 bases). V was shortened by 6 bases and J by 0 bases, with 17 bases between the two germline ends. The CDR3 runs 16 residues. The V gene's germline CDR1 is LNHDA and CDR2 SQIVND (reference sequence). This chain's CDR3 is CASRGEVYSMNTEAFF. The CDR3 DNA sequence: TGTGCCAGTAGAGGGGAGGTCTATTCGATGAACACTGAAGCTTTCTTT.